The 20 T cell receptor gamma chains below were found in one sample sequenced in a study of γδ T cells in repeated Plasmodium falciparum infection. Vgamma9/Vdelta2+ and Vdelta2-negative gammadelta T cells were flow-sorted from PBMC for bulk sequencing. TCRdb reanalyzed the multiplex PCR reads using CATT. The sample contains 13,000 to 15,000 gamma-chain clones, under 2% of which appear only once. Sequencing was carried out using gamma-delta T cells from blood. These receptors all stem from a pool of human donors (malaria-infected and uninfected, not separated).

As to this clone: A read error likely explains why the TCRdb protein, taken from a much larger clone, differs from this DNA's translation at residue 5; the protein shown is translated from the DNA. The V and J genes are TRGV3 and TRGJ1 or TRGJ2. Germline assignment: CDR1 VTNTFY and CDR2 YDVSTARD (reference sequence). The CDR3 is made up of 11 amino acids. The CDR3 DNA sequence: TGTGCCACCTGGGTCAGGCGGGGGAAACTCTTT. Amino acids: CATWVRRGKLF.

The chain carries TRGV9 and TRGJP. Matching the DNA to germline supplied the J gene, which TCRdb does not give. With V trimmed by 0 bases and J by 17 bases, 16 bases remained unmatched. CDR1 is GITISATS, CDR2 ISYDGTV, per germline (reference sequence). CDR3 length: 17 amino acids. The CDR3 protein is CALWEVRERVGQKIKVF. CDR3 nucleotide sequence: TGTGCCTTGTGGGAGGTGCGGGAAAGAGTTGGGCAAAAAATCAAGGTATTT.

As to this clone: A single base is all that separates this from a far larger clone, so a read error is likely. The sample contains more than one DNA sequence encoding this CDR3. J is TRGJ1 or TRGJ2 and V is TRGV9. In the absence of a J gene in TCRdb, the DNA was matched to germline to assign it here. CDR1 is GITISATS and CDR2 is ISYDGTV in the germline V gene (reference sequence). This CDR3 is 15 amino acids long. CDR3 DNA: TGTGCCTTGTGGGAGGCTCATCCTAATTATTACAAGAAACTCTTT. Translation: CALWEAHPNYYKKLF.

This clone was recorded at least ten times. Given a far larger clone just one base away, this is likely a sequencing read error. Other DNA sequences in this specimen translate into the identical CDR3. The gene calls are TRGV4 and TRGJ1 or TRGJ2. Germline-derived CDR1 and CDR2 are EGSTGY and YDSYTSSV. The CDR3 covers 13 residues. Trimming removed 1 base from V and 7 bases from J; junction bases left unmatched: 7. Here the CDR3 DNA reads TGTGCCACCTGGGATGGATTGTACTATAAGAAACTCTTT. It encodes CATWDGLYYKKLF.

This clone was detected ten times or more. The TCRdb record carries a much larger clone's protein, which differs from this DNA's translation at residue 14; a read error is the likely cause, and the protein listed here is the DNA translation. TRGV9 is the V gene, and the J gene was not called. The CDR3 consists of 16 residues. Germline V gene lookup returns CDR1 GITISATS and CDR2 ISYDGTV (reference sequence). Here the CDR3 DNA reads TGTGCCTTGTGGGAGGAACAAGAGTTGGGCAAAAAAATCGAGGTATTT. Translating it yields CALWEEQELGKKIEVF.

For this clone: The protein held in TCRdb is that of a much larger clone and does not match this DNA's translation at residue 5, likely because of a read error; the protein shown is translated from the DNA. The V gene is TRGV9, the J gene TRGJ1 or TRGJ2. The CDR3 runs 12 residues. In germline, CDR1 is GITISATS, CDR2 ISYDGTV (reference sequence). V shed 4 bases, J shed 5 bases, and the junction held 5 bases outside the gene matches. The CDR3 nucleotides read TGTGCCTTGTGGGATGCCCATTATAAGAAACTCTTT. Translating gives CALWDAHYKKLF.

Regarding this clone: The protein that TCRdb holds for this DNA derives from a much larger clone and differs from the translated DNA at residue 9, which likely indicates a read error; the protein shown here is translated from the DNA. The CDR3 region has the DNA TGTGCCACCTGGCCTCAGCGGTATGAGAAACTCTTT. This codes for CATWPQRYEKLF. The rearrangement uses TRGV8 and TRGJ1 or TRGJ2. TCRdb supplies no J gene; here it was assigned by aligning the nucleotide sequence to germline. This CDR3 has 12 residues. From germline, CDR1 is VENAVY and CDR2 YDSYNSRV. Trimming at V came to 6 bases and at J to 11 bases, leaving 13 bases not matched to a gene.

This clone was counted many times. The protein in TCRdb stems from a much larger clone and differs at residue 9 from this DNA's translation, likely a read error; here the protein is translated from the DNA. The chain has TRGV9 and TRGJ1 or TRGJ2. No J segment appears in TCRdb, so it was assigned here by matching the sequence to germline. CDR1 GITISATS and CDR2 ISYDGTV come from the germline V gene (reference sequence). The CDR3 length is 13 residues. The ends lost 0 bases at V and 8 bases at J; junction bases unmatched: 7. The CDR3 nucleotides read TGTGCCTTGTGGGAGGTGCTGGGGCATAAGAAACTCTTT. Residues: CALWEVLGHKKLF.

In regard to this clone: This is likely an artifact of a read error, given a far larger clone one base away. The same CDR3 is also encoded by other DNA sequences in this sample. This chain connects TRGV9 to TRGJ1 or TRGJ2. TCRdb records no J gene; here it was assigned by comparing the DNA to germline. Germline assignment: CDR1 GITISATS and CDR2 ISYDGTV (reference sequence). The CDR3 has 13 residues. The CDR3 region has the DNA TGTGCCTTGTGGGAGGAATCTTATTACAAGAAACTCTTT. This gives the protein CALWEESYYKKLF.

This clone was found many times. This DNA translates differently at residue 3 from the TCRdb protein, which is that of a much larger clone; a read error is likely, and the protein shown is the DNA's own translation. This chain uses TRGV4 with TRGJ1 or TRGJ2. The CDR3 loop spans 13 amino acids. From germline, CDR1 is EGSTGY and CDR2 YDSYTSSV. The CDR3 DNA sequence: TGTGCCTCCTGGGATGGGCCAAGGTATAAGAAACTCTTT. It encodes CASWDGPRYKKLF.

This clone appeared many times. TCRdb assigns this DNA the protein of a much larger clone, which departs from its translation at residue 5; this likely reflects a read error, and the protein shown comes from translating the DNA. The chain's CDR3 is CALWGTEELGKKIKVF. CDR3 DNA: TGTGCCTTGTGGGGAACGGAGGAGTTGGGCAAAAAAATCAAGGTATTT. The rearrangement joins TRGV9 to TRGJP. Here the J gene was assigned by germline matching of the DNA, as TCRdb has none. CDR1 and CDR2 from the germline V gene are GITISATS and ISYDGTV (reference sequence). V lost 5 bases to trimming and J lost 7 bases; unmatched junction nucleotides: 8. This CDR3 is 16 amino acids long.

Concerning this clone itself: A read error likely explains why the TCRdb protein, taken from a much larger clone, differs from this DNA's translation at residue 3; the protein shown is translated from the DNA. This chain uses TRGV3 with TRGJ1 or TRGJ2. TCRdb offers no J gene call, so here the DNA was matched to germline to obtain one. The CDR3 covers 13 residues. Germline V gene lookup returns CDR1 VTNTFY and CDR2 YDVSTARD (reference sequence). The CDR3 region is CAPWDRPWYKKLF. CDR3 sequence (DNA): TGTGCCCCCTGGGACAGGCCCTGGTATAAGAAACTCTTT.

Ten or more counts support this clone. This DNA translates differently at residue 10 from the TCRdb protein, which is that of a much larger clone; a read error is likely, and the protein shown is the DNA's own translation. The CDR3 nucleotides are TGTGCCACCTGGGATGGTGGGGTAATCGATTATTATAAGAAACTCTTT. Translated: CATWDGGVIDYYKKLF. The chain couples TRGV4 to TRGJ1 or TRGJ2. TCRdb does not report a J gene; here it was assigned by matching the DNA to germline references. The germline CDR1 and CDR2 sequences are EGSTGY and YDSYTSSV. This CDR3 has 16 residues. After removal of 1 base from V and 2 bases from J, the junction contained 11 bases not matched to a gene.

This clone has ten or more counts. A read error likely explains this, since a far larger clone differs by one base. This specimen includes other DNA sequences encoding the same CDR3. The chain uses TRGV9 and TRGJ1 or TRGJ2. The J gene was missing in TCRdb and was found by matching the end of the DNA to germline. V was clipped by 4 bases and J by 2 bases; unmatched bases: 14. Germline V gene lookup returns CDR1 GITISATS and CDR2 ISYDGTV (reference sequence). The CDR3 runs to 16 residues. CDR3 sequence reads: CALWEARKFYYYKKLF. The CDR3 nucleotides read TGTGCCTTGTGGGAAGCCCGGAAGTTCTATTATTATAAGAAACTCTTT.

This clone was seen a handful of times. TCRdb shows a much larger clone's protein in place of this DNA's translation, and the two differ at residue 2, likely through a read error; the protein shown is translated from the DNA. This chain connects TRGV9 to TRGJ1 or TRGJ2. The J gene, not given by TCRdb, was assigned here from a germline match of the nucleotide sequence. CDR3 length equals 16 residues. Germline V gene sequence: CDR1 GITISATS, CDR2 ISYDGTV (reference sequence). This CDR3 reads CTLWEVRVGFYYKKLF. The CDR3, as DNA: TGTACCTTGTGGGAGGTGCGTGTGGGGTTCTATTATAAGAAACTCTTT.

The table lists this clone with many counts. The TCRdb record carries a much larger clone's protein, which differs from this DNA's translation at residue 10; a read error is the likely cause, and the protein listed here is the DNA translation. The chain employs TRGV4 and TRGJP2. Matching the DNA to germline supplied the J gene, which TCRdb does not give. Germline CDR1 reads EGSTGY; CDR2 reads YDSYTSSV. CDR3 size: 14 residues. The CDR3 region has the DNA TGTGCCACCTGGGTTTTTAGTAGTGATCGGATCAAGACGTTT. It translates to CATWVFSSDRIKTF.

At least ten counts were recorded for this clone. A read error likely explains why the TCRdb protein, taken from a much larger clone, differs from this DNA's translation at residue 10; the protein shown is translated from the DNA. The rearrangement links TRGV9 to TRGJ1 or TRGJ2. TCRdb records no J gene; here it was assigned by comparing the DNA to germline. The CDR3 is 14 amino acids. Germline lookup yields CDR1 GITISATS and CDR2 ISYDGTV (reference sequence). The CDR3 loop reads CALWGDSNYDKKLF. The DNA for the CDR3 is TGTGCCTTGTGGGGCGATTCGAATTATGATAAGAAACTCTTT.

A remark on this clone: The TCRdb protein comes from a much larger clone and disagrees with this DNA's translation at residue 2, likely due to a read error; the protein given here is derived from the DNA. The rearrangement uses TRGV2 and TRGJ1 or TRGJ2. TCRdb supplies no J gene; here it was assigned by aligning the nucleotide sequence to germline. The CDR3 extends over 13 amino acids. CDR1 is EGSNGY, CDR2 YDSYNSKV, per germline. The CDR3 loop reads CTTWDGPLNKKLF. The DNA of the CDR3 is TGTACCACCTGGGACGGGCCCTTAAATAAGAAACTCTTT.

Concerning this clone itself: This DNA translates differently at residue 5 from the TCRdb protein, which is that of a much larger clone; a read error is likely, and the protein shown is the DNA's own translation. This chain connects TRGV9 to TRGJ1 or TRGJ2. This CDR3 has 12 amino acids. The germline V gene encodes CDR1 GITISATS and CDR2 ISYDGTV (reference sequence). The J segment lost 4 bases and the V segment lost 5 bases, leaving 5 bases of the junction unmatched. DNA of the CDR3: TGTGCCTTGTGGGTGTACTATTATAAGAAACTCTTT. Translating gives CALWVYYYKKLF.

For this clone: The protein recorded in TCRdb matches a much larger clone and deviates from this DNA's translation at residue 12, suggesting a read error; the protein here is obtained by translating the DNA. The chain carries TRGV9 and TRGJP1. Here the J gene was assigned by germline matching of the DNA, as TCRdb has none. Germline loops: CDR1 GITISATS, CDR2 ISYDGTV (reference sequence). The CDR3 has 15 amino acids. The CDR3 coding sequence is TGTGCCTTGTGGGAGAGAATATATACCGGTTGGCTCAAGATATTT. Protein: CALWERIYTGWLKIF.